This T cell receptor (beta chain) stems from a study of spatial heterogeneity in lung cancer. The wider study: More than nine raw reads, on average, carried each unique TCR and UMI combination. Study-wide results and caveats: Blood contained ubiquitous expanded tumor TCRs more at resection than at follow-up.

This clonotype was recorded many times. Its target is unknown. MiXCR, applied by TCRdb to the 5' RACE reads, yields one record per CDR3 protein. Here the sample spans over 95,000 distinct CDR3 sequences, roughly a tenth being singletons. Germline-derived CDR1 and CDR2 are SGHNT and YYREEE (reference sequence). The CDR3 consists of 15 residues. The V segment lost 1 base and the J segment 5 bases; nucleotides outside the gene matches: 7. As for time point: blood at routine non-recurrence follow-up after resection. Unsorted tumor, nontumor lung tissue or cryopreserved PBMC supplied the whole RNA. This TCR was sampled from a female donor with early-stage non-small cell lung cancer. The sample in question was PBMCs, obtained at follow-up. This chain uses TRBV5-4 with TRBJ2-5; 8 bases line up with TRBD1. CDR3 region: CASSLSDRVFETQYF. The CDR3 DNA follows: TGTGCCAGCAGCTTGTCGGACAGGGTTTTTGAGACCCAGTACTTC.